This record looks at one T cell receptor (beta chain) sequence and its context. No antigen is known for it. The record originates from a study of T cell responses to AZD1222 COVID-19 vaccine. Notes on the study in general: Donors, mostly white British, included more females; clonal diversity was possibly underestimated. With dominance at 160-218 and 743-854, vaccine-associated CD4 TCRs spanned spike.

The CDR3 has 11 residues. V lost 5 bases, J lost 6 bases, and 6 bases lay in between. Germline V gene sequence: CDR1 MGHDK, CDR2 SYGVNS. The assay was immunoSEQ multiplex PCR, and TCRdb's table has in-frame clones only and misses some. The sample records around 200,000 clones, around 90% being singletons. The clonotype comes from an adult in good health. The genes are TRBV25-1 and TRBJ2-3; D may be TRBD1 or TRBD2 (5 bases each). Sequencing was performed on peripheral blood, taken on day 0 of AZD1222 vaccination. CDR3: CASSWGDTQYF. CDR3 DNA: TGTGCCAGCAGTTGGGGGGATACGCAGTATTTT.